Listed here are 26 T cell receptor beta chains from one sample, sequenced in a study of blood T cell repertoires in COVID-19 (dated by TCRdb to the early 2020s). The library came from the immunoSEQ multiplex PCR assay. The immuneACCESS repertoire file appears here via TCRdb, limited to in-frame rearrangements. These files lack a portion of the clones; in checked studies, under half of the deficit traces to unresolved V genes, and the cause of the others is not known. The sample contains under 130,000 clones, approximately 84% of them found a single time. Approximately 12% of the sample rests with the top ten. Sequenced input: peripheral blood. Receptors were obtained from a human donor in a cohort sampled during active COVID-19.

The chain has TRBV5-1 and TRBJ2-7; 11 nucleotides agree with TRBD2. CDR3 length equals 17 residues. Germline V gene data show CDR1 as SGHRS and CDR2 as YFSETQ. V shed 4 bases and J 2 bases; nucleotides not matched to a gene: 11. For the CDR3, the DNA is TGCGCCAGCAGCCGAACCAAATTAGCGGGGGGGCCCTACGAGCAGTACTTC. Amino acids: CASSRTKLAGGPYEQYF.

The V and J genes are TRBV5-4 and TRBJ2-7; possible D gene TRBD2, 5 bases. The CDR3 spans 12 residues. In germline, CDR1 is SGHNT, CDR2 YYREEE (reference sequence). Between the trimmed V and J ends, which lost 2 bases and 7 bases, there was a span of 10 bases. In DNA form, the CDR3 reads TGTGCCAGCAGCTTAGGGAGCCGGGAGCAGTACTTC. Its translation: CASSLGSREQYF. The variable domain in full, with the rest retrieved from reference TRBV5-4 and TRBJ2-7, is ETGVTQSPTHLIKTRGQQVTLRCSSQSGHNTVSWYQQALGQGPQFIFQYYREEENGRGNFPPRFSGLQFPNYSSELNVNALELDDSALYLCASSLGSREQYFGPGTRLTVT.

This chain connects TRBV5-5 to TRBJ1-5; possible D gene TRBD1, 5 bases. Trimming took 1 base from V and 2 from J, leaving 13 bases between them. The CDR3 consists of 16 residues. Germline loops: CDR1 SGHKS, CDR2 YYEKEE (reference sequence). CDR3 sequence (DNA): TGTGCCAGCAGCTTGAGGAGGGGAATGGGCAATCAGCCCCAGCATTTT. Translating it yields CASSLRRGMGNQPQHF.

The V gene is TRBV11-3, the J gene TRBJ1-2; TRBD1 aligns across 11 bases. The CDR3 runs 14 residues. Looked up from germline, CDR1 is SGHNT and CDR2 is YENEEA. J lost 7 bases, V lost 1 base, and 2 bases had no gene match. CDR3 sequence: CASSLGDRGSGYTF. The CDR3 nucleotides read TGTGCCAGCAGCTTAGGGGACAGGGGGTCTGGCTACACCTTC.

This clone was seen once. The DNA for the CDR3 is TGTGCCAGCAGAAGACGGGGGGGTAACTATGGCTACACCTTC. Residues: CASRRRGGNYGYTF. The chain uses TRBV28 and TRBJ1-2; tentatively, D is TRBD1 (5 bases). This CDR3 has 14 residues. CDR1 and CDR2 from the germline V gene are MDHEN and SYDVKM. V was pared by 6 bases and J by 1 base, with 12 bases between.

This chain links TRBV7-2 with TRBJ2-7; D gene ambiguous. Germline values: CDR1 SGHTA, CDR2 FQGNSA. This CDR3 spans 14 amino acids. V was cut by 2 bases and J by 5 bases, with 13 bases left in between. The CDR3 here is CASSLMRSPNEQYF. DNA of the CDR3: TGTGCCAGCAGCTTAATGCGGTCCCCCAACGAGCAGTACTTC.

The chain employs TRBV25-1 and TRBJ1-2; 7 positions match TRBD1. The CDR3 totals 14 residues. CDR1 is MGHDK, CDR2 SYGVNS, per germline. With V trimmed by 7 bases and J by 3 bases, 8 bases remained unmatched. The CDR3 reads CASTHGGQYYGYTF. CDR3 sequence (DNA): TGTGCCAGCACCCACGGGGGACAGTACTATGGCTACACCTTC.

CDR3 region: CASRPRLAVTDTQYF. The CDR3 nucleotides are TGCGCCAGCAGACCTCGGCTAGCGGTCACAGATACGCAGTATTTT. The V and J genes are TRBV4-1 and TRBJ2-3; 7 nucleotides match TRBD2. In germline, CDR1 is MGHRA, CDR2 YSYEKL. The CDR3 contains 15 residues. V lost 6 bases, J lost 2 bases, and 8 bases stayed unmatched.

The chain links TRBV19 to TRBJ2-7; 11 nucleotides line up with TRBD1. This CDR3 contains 16 residues. CDR1 and CDR2 (germline): LNHDA, SQIVND (reference sequence). V was pared by 3 bases and J by 4 bases, with 8 bases of the junction left unmatched. CDR3 protein: CASSISGTGGTYEQYF. The CDR3, as DNA: TGTGCCAGTAGTATTTCGGGGACAGGGGGTACATACGAGCAGTACTTC.

This rearrangement joins TRBV25-1 to TRBJ1-1; D might be TRBD1 (5 bases). CDR3 length: 14 residues. Germline CDR1 and CDR2: MGHDK and SYGVNS. Trimming removed 7 bases at V and 4 bases at J, with 16 bases between. CDR3 loop: CASTTDGGSTEAFF. The DNA of the CDR3 is TGTGCCAGCACCACCGACGGGGGGAGCACTGAAGCTTTCTTT.

V is TRBV10-3 and J is TRBJ1-4; maybe TRBD1 (6 bases). Trimming shortened V by 6 bases and J by 0 bases, and 17 bases separated the two germline ends. The length of the CDR3 is 17 residues. Germline CDR1 ENHRY, CDR2 SYGVKD. The CDR3 loop reads CAISRGGAIPTNEKLFF. In DNA, the CDR3 is TGTGCCATCAGCCGGGGGGGGGCAATTCCAACTAATGAAAAACTGTTTTTT.

The CDR3 DNA reads TGTGCCAGCGTGCGGGCTCCTACGAACGAGCAGTACTTC. The encoded protein is CASVRAPTNEQYF. This chain connects TRBV10-3 to TRBJ2-7, with D perhaps matching TRBD2 (5 bases). Germline CDR1 reads ENHRY; CDR2 reads SYGVKD. V shed 10 bases and J shed 5 bases, with 18 bases lying between them. The CDR3 is 13 amino acids.

The chain recombines TRBV10-2 with TRBJ2-6, with 7 bases identical to TRBD1. Germline V gene sequence: CDR1 WSHSY, CDR2 SAAADI. The CDR3 is 14 amino acids. J was trimmed by 7 bases and V by 6 bases; bases with no gene match: 6. The CDR3 sequence: CASSAGGRANVLTF. The DNA of the CDR3 is TGCGCCAGCAGCGCAGGGGGTAGAGCCAACGTCCTGACTTTC.

The chain recombines TRBV9 with TRBJ1-2; 8 bases agree with TRBD1. Germline CDR1 reads SGDLS; CDR2 reads YYNGEE. Germline trimming cut 3 bases from V and 0 bases from J; bases unmatched to any gene: 7. This CDR3 is built from 16 residues. The CDR3 is CASSDGTGDTNYGYTF. In DNA, the CDR3 is TGTGCCAGCAGCGACGGGACAGGCGATACTAACTATGGCTACACCTTC.

Only one count was recorded for this clone. The V call is TRBV3-1 (or the pseudogene TRBV3-2), the J call TRBJ1-1; TRBD1 matches 7 bases. The germline gives CDR1 LGHDT, CDR2 YNNKEL (reference sequence). The V and J ends lost 4 bases and 12 bases, in that order; junction bases with no gene match: 17. The CDR3 is 15 amino acids. The DNA for the CDR3 is TGTGCCAGCAGCCCCCGGGAGGGGGCGTATGTGGGGTCTTTCTTT. Protein product: CASSPREGAYVGSFF.

This clone was observed a single time. The genes are TRBV9 and TRBJ1-4; TRBD1 aligns across 7 bases. The CDR3 consists of 16 residues. From germline, CDR1 is SGDLS and CDR2 YYNGEE. The trim removed 3 bases at V and 5 bases at J, leaving 10 bases unmatched. The chain's CDR3 is CASSGLPGQPNEKLFF. As DNA, the CDR3 is TGTGCCAGCAGCGGATTACCGGGACAGCCAAATGAAAAACTGTTTTTT.

The chain carries TRBV4-2 and TRBJ1-5; D is perhaps TRBD1 (5 bases). The CDR3 length is 15 residues. The germline V gene encodes CDR1 LGHNA and CDR2 YNFKEQ. Deletions cut 0 bases from V and 5 bases from J, with 11 bases between. CDR3 amino acids: CASSQDGTGDQPQHF. CDR3 DNA sequence: TGTGCCAGCAGCCAAGATGGCACGGGGGATCAGCCCCAGCATTTT.

CDR3 region: CASSRRQSGANVLTF. CDR3 DNA sequence: TGTGCCAGCAGCCGTCGACAATCTGGGGCCAACGTCCTGACTTTC. The chain carries TRBV3-1 (or the pseudogene TRBV3-2) and TRBJ2-6; D call uncertain. The CDR3 totals 15 residues. Trimming took 4 bases from V and 1 from J, leaving 8 bases between them. CDR1 is LGHDT, CDR2 YNNKEL, per germline (reference sequence).

The gene calls are TRBV7-6 and TRBJ2-5; 8 bases fit TRBD2. This CDR3 has 16 amino acids. Germline CDR1 is SGHVS and CDR2 is FNYEAQ. The V and J ends lost 3 bases and 2 bases, in that order; junction bases with no gene match: 8. For the CDR3, the DNA is TGTGCCAGCAGCTTCAAAAGCGCGGGGGGTCAAGAGACCCAGTACTTC. Translated, it gives CASSFKSAGGQETQYF.

The chain combines TRBV28 with TRBJ1-2, with no clear D. Looked up from germline, CDR1 is MDHEN and CDR2 is SYDVKM. The ends were cut back, 6 bases at V and 1 base at J, with 9 bases in the middle. The CDR3 has 13 amino acids. Here the CDR3 reads CASSPSYNYGYTF. In DNA form, the CDR3 reads TGTGCCAGCAGCCCCTCTTATAACTATGGCTACACCTTC.

The chain couples TRBV7-2 to TRBJ1-6; D gene uncertain. This CDR3 contains 15 residues. The germline V and J ends were trimmed by 2 bases and 5 bases, with 10 bases remaining between them. The V gene's germline CDR1 is SGHTA and CDR2 FQGNSA. The DNA of the CDR3 is TGTACCAGCAGCTTATGGGCAGGCAATAATTCACCCCTCCACTTT. It codes for CTSSLWAGNNSPLHF.

V gene TRBV7-3 combines with J gene TRBJ2-5; the match to TRBD2 covers 9 bases. The CDR3 consists of 14 residues. J lost 5 bases, V lost 4 bases, and 5 bases had no gene match. The V gene's germline CDR1 is SGHTA and CDR2 FQGTGA. The CDR3 DNA reads TGTGCCAGCAGCTCGGGACTAGCTGGCGAGACCCAGTACTTC. Translation gives CASSSGLAGETQYF.

This clone was found once. This chain connects TRBV7-3 to TRBJ2-2, with no clear D. Trimming took 5 bases from V and 2 from J, leaving 9 bases between them. This CDR3 is built from 14 residues. Germline values: CDR1 SGHTA, CDR2 FQGTGA. CDR3 residues: CASSRLGNTGELFF. The CDR3 DNA is TGTGCCAGCAGCAGACTGGGTAACACCGGGGAGCTGTTTTTT.

This clone was counted a few times. The V and J genes are TRBV6-1 and TRBJ2-2; D possibly corresponds to TRBD1 (5 bases). The length of the CDR3 is 13 residues. Between the trimmed V and J ends, which lost 3 bases and 5 bases, there was a span of 7 bases. In germline, CDR1 is MNHNS, CDR2 SASEGT. The CDR3 region has the DNA TGTGCCAGCAGTGACAGGGCGACCGGGGAGCTGTTTTTT. Its translation is CASSDRATGELFF.

The rearrangement joins TRBV5-6 to TRBJ2-2; TRBD1 aligns across 7 bases. There are 16 residues in the CDR3. The junction had 11 bases not matched to a gene; V was cut back by 3 bases and J by 6 bases. CDR1 and CDR2 (germline): SGHDT, YYEEEE. In DNA, the CDR3 is TGTGCCAGCAGCTCCGTTCAAGGGGGCTTGTCCGGGGAGCTGTTTTTT. Amino acid sequence: CASSSVQGGLSGELFF.

The chain links TRBV13 to TRBJ2-4, with 8 bases fitting TRBD1. After removal of 4 bases from V and 6 bases from J, the junction contained 5 bases not matched to a gene. The CDR3 spans 14 residues. Germline V gene data show CDR1 as PRHDT and CDR2 as FYEKMQ (reference sequence). The CDR3 DNA follows: TGTGCCAGCAGCTCGATGGACAGGGCAAACATTCAGTACTTC. Protein: CASSSMDRANIQYF.